This T cell receptor beta chain was recorded in a study of tissue T cells after allogeneic stem cell transplantation. Sequencing used immunoSEQ multiplex PCR; TCRdb keeps in-frame clones, though not all of them. The sample lists approximately 1,200 clones; approximately 57% were seen once. As regards this clone: Any gene name here is a mouse gene name. The CDR3 end lies 1 residue beyond the end of the read and is filled in from the germline J gene.

Unmatched junction bases numbered 7, after V lost 3 bases and J lost 1 base. The CDR3 is made up of 16 amino acids. Germline V lookup: CDR1 LGHNA, CDR2 YNLKQL (reference sequence). What was sequenced was skin. This sequence joins TRBV5 and TRBJ1-2; 8 bases match TRBD1. The clonotype comes from a female BALB/c mouse in good health. The strain's MHC type: H2-d. The CDR3 loop reads CASSHTGQEKNSDYTF. The covered CDR3 bases are TGTGCCAGCAGCCACACGGGACAGGAAAAAAACTCCGACTACACC.